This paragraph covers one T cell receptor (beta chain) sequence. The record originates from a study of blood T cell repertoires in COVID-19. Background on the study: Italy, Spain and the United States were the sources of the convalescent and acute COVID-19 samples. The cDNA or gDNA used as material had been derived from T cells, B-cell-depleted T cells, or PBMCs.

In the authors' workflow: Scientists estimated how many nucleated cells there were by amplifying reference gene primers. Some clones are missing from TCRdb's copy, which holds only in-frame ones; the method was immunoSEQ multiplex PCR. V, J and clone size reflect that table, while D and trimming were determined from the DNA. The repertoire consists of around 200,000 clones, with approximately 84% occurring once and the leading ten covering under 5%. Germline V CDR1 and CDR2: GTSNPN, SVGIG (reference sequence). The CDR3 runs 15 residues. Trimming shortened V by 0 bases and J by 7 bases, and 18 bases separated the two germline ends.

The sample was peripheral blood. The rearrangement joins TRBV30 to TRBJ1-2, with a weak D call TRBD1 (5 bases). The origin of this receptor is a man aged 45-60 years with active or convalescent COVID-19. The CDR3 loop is CAWSVGTPSRGGYTF. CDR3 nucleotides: TGTGCCTGGAGTGTGGGGACTCCTTCCCGGGGTGGCTACACCTTC.